This T cell receptor delta chain was retrieved from a study of γδ T cells in repeated Plasmodium falciparum infection. About the research overall: Donors had four controlled P. falciparum NF54 infections over around 640 days.

TCRdb re-called the multiplex PCR reads via CATT. The sample lists around 82,000 delta-chain clones, over 1.3% occurring once. Broader study findings: Malian children's Vdelta2-negative repertoires appeared more expanded and less diverse than Australians'.

Vgamma9/Vdelta2+ and Vdelta2-negative gammadelta T cells were flow-sorted from PBMC for bulk sequencing. Ten or more counts support this clone. Its matching antigen is unknown. CDR3 length equals 19 residues. Trimming cost V 2 bases and J 0 bases; bases outside gene matches: 19. Germline CDR1 is TVYSNPD and CDR2 is GDNSRS (reference sequence). The V call is TRDV3, the J call TRDJ1; TRDD3 matches at 9 bases. The receptor was derived from a pool of human donors (malaria-infected and uninfected, not separated). The sequenced sample was gamma-delta T cells from blood. The CDR3 DNA follows: TGTGCCTTTCTAGGCCTTCTCCTGTACTGGGGGACCCACACCGATAAACTCATCTTT. Protein product: CAFLGLLLYWGTHTDKLIF. The whole variable domain, filled in from reference TRDV3 and TRDJ1, reads CDKVTQSSPDQTVASGSEVVLLCTYDTVYSNPDLFWYRIRPDYSFQFVFYGDNSRSEGADFTQGRFSVKHILTQKAFHLVISPVRTEDSATYYCAFLGLLLYWGTHTDKLIFGKGTRVTVEP.